Following are 18 T cell receptor beta chains from one sample sequenced in a study of blood T cell repertoires in COVID-19. Clones were sequenced by immunoSEQ multiplex PCR, and TCRdb holds only the in-frame ones, with some missing. Among more than 250,000 clones listed, around 88% were seen once. Specimen: peripheral blood. These receptors originate from a woman in her fifties or sixties with acute or convalescent COVID-19.

The genes are TRBV7-2 and TRBJ1-2; TRBD1 agrees at 7 bases. J was trimmed by 1 base and V by 2 bases; bases with no gene match: 4. CDR1 is SGHTA and CDR2 is FQGNSA in the germline V gene. The CDR3 runs 15 residues. The CDR3 DNA is TGTGCCAGCAGCTTAAGGGGACAGAATAACTATGGCTACACCTTC. It translates to CASSLRGQNNYGYTF.

V usage is TRBV3-1 (or the pseudogene TRBV3-2) and J usage is TRBJ1-3; D is unclear. The germline gives CDR1 LGHDT, CDR2 YNNKEL (reference sequence). Trimming left V 4 bases short and J 1 base short, with 14 bases between. CDR3 length equals 16 residues. This CDR3 reads CASSPRTGESGNTIYF. The CDR3 nucleotides read TGTGCCAGCAGCCCTCGAACGGGAGAGTCTGGAAACACCATATATTTT.

This clone has more than one count but fewer than ten. Its ends do not fully match the called genes, so a read error is possible. The chain combines TRBV12-3 or TRBV12-4 with TRBJ2-7; 12 bases fit TRBD2. The CDR3 covers 13 residues. CDR3 DNA sequence: TGTGCCAGCAGTTTGTCTAGCGGGAGGGGATGGAACTTC. It specifies CASSLSSGRGWNF.

This clone has a handful of counts. The chain uses TRBV19 and TRBJ2-1; 10 positions agree with TRBD2. Germline CDR1 LNHDA, CDR2 SQIVND (reference sequence). This CDR3 is built from 14 residues. J was trimmed by 4 bases and V by 10 bases; bases with no gene match: 7. The CDR3 sequence is CATRQRGGYNEQFF. The CDR3 region has the DNA TGTGCCACCCGGCAGCGGGGGGGTTACAATGAGCAGTTCTTC.

V and J are TRBV6-4 and TRBJ2-1; 11 nucleotides align to TRBD2. Germline CDR1 and CDR2: MRHNA and SNTAGT. The CDR3 spans 15 residues. V trimming: 2 bases; J trimming: 4 bases; junction bases outside the gene matches: 1. CDR3 in DNA: TGTGCCAGCAGTGACCTAGCGGGGGGTTACAATGAGCAGTTCTTC. It encodes CASSDLAGGYNEQFF.

This sequence joins TRBV6-5 and TRBJ1-1; 8 positions match TRBD1. CDR1 is MNHEY and CDR2 is SVGAGI in the germline V gene. The CDR3 is 12 residues long. After removal of 7 bases from V and 8 bases from J, the junction contained 6 bases not matched to a gene. CDR3 protein: CASNNRDREAFF. The CDR3 DNA sequence: TGTGCCAGCAACAACCGGGACAGGGAAGCTTTCTTT.

The rearrangement links TRBV27 to TRBJ1-5; 8 bases match TRBD1. Losses at the gene ends were 4 bases for V and 9 bases for J; bases not matched to a gene: 8. Germline CDR1 reads MNHEY; CDR2 reads SMNVEV (reference sequence). The CDR3 is made up of 14 amino acids. In DNA, the CDR3 is TGTGCCAGCAGTTCCCAGGGGGCTCCAGGGCCCCAGCATTTT. Translating gives CASSSQGAPGPQHF.

This clone has a single count. V and J are TRBV4-2 and TRBJ1-2; the D gene is possibly TRBD1 (5 bases). The CDR3 contains 15 residues. Germline V gives CDR1 LGHNA, CDR2 YNFKEQ. V lost 1 base and J 4 bases, leaving 13 bases between the germline ends. CDR3 bases: TGTGCCAGCAGCCAAGGGGGCGGGGGAGTCTATGGCTACACCTTC. This encodes CASSQGGGGVYGYTF.

The J gene is TRBJ2-3, the V gene TRBV24-1; 8 nucleotides align to TRBD2. The CDR3 consists of 15 residues. J was trimmed by 6 bases and V by 3 bases; bases with no gene match: 7. Germline lookup yields CDR1 KGHDR and CDR2 SFDVKD. CDR3 region: CATSDSSGVGDTQYF. In nucleotides, the CDR3 is TGTGCCACCAGTGATAGTAGCGGGGTCGGGGATACGCAGTATTTT.

The rearrangement links TRBV2 to TRBJ1-1; D is unresolved. The CDR3 length is 12 residues. Germline V gives CDR1 SNHLY, CDR2 FYNNEI. The V and J ends lost 3 bases and 8 bases respectively, with 10 bases between them. This CDR3 is CASSEVGREAFF. CDR3 nucleotides: TGTGCCAGCAGTGAGGTGGGGAGGGAAGCTTTCTTT.

J is TRBJ1-2 and V is TRBV19; perhaps TRBD1 as D (6 bases). The CDR3 covers 18 residues. V shed 4 bases and J shed 2 bases, with 23 bases lying between them. The germline V gene encodes CDR1 LNHDA and CDR2 SQIVND (reference sequence). CDR3 coding DNA: TGTGCCAGTAGTAATAATGGCCTCAACAGGGAAGGAAACTATGGCTACACCTTC. Its protein is CASSNNGLNREGNYGYTF.

This chain joins TRBV5-1 and TRBJ1-6; TRBD1 might be the D (5 bases). The CDR3 is 14 amino acids. CDR1 SGHRS and CDR2 YFSETQ come from the germline V gene. Trimming shortened V by 0 bases and J by 7 bases, and 8 bases separated the two germline ends. CDR3 sequence reads: CASSLDGGNSPLHF. The CDR3 DNA reads as TGCGCCAGCAGCTTGGACGGGGGGAATTCACCCCTCCACTTT.

The J gene is TRBJ1-1, the V gene TRBV7-8, with 7 bases matching TRBD1. The junction had 11 bases not matched to a gene; V was cut back by 5 bases and J by 5 bases. Germline CDR1 is SGHVS and CDR2 is FQNEAQ. The CDR3 has 15 residues. The CDR3 DNA sequence: TGTGCCAGCAGCCTTACGACAGGGTTAAGTACTGAAGCTTTCTTT. Translated: CASSLTTGLSTEAFF.

This chain joins TRBV3-1 (or the pseudogene TRBV3-2) and TRBJ2-7, with 7 bases matching TRBD1. The CDR3 totals 12 residues. Germline CDR1 reads LGHDT; CDR2 reads YNNKEL (reference sequence). With 6 bases clipped from V and 5 bases from J, the junction kept 4 bases outside the gene matches. The CDR3 DNA reads as TGTGCCAGCAGTCAAACAGGGGACGAGCAGTACTTC. Residues: CASSQTGDEQYF.

J is TRBJ2-1 and V is TRBV9; D is unclear. V shed 4 bases and J shed 6 bases, with 11 bases lying between them. Germline CDR1 and CDR2: SGDLS and YYNGEE. The CDR3 runs 13 residues. DNA of the CDR3: TGTGCCAGCAGCCAAATCCGGTCCAATGAGCAGTTCTTC. Translated, it gives CASSQIRSNEQFF.

The chain combines TRBV9 with TRBJ2-4; TRBD2 agrees at 13 bases. Per the germline V gene, CDR1 is SGDLS and CDR2 is YYNGEE. The CDR3 is 20 amino acids. Trimming took 4 bases from V and 0 from J; bases not matched to a gene: 13. The CDR3, as DNA: TGTGCCAGCAGCTCAAGGGGAGGGACTAGCGGGACCCTAGCCAAAAACATTCAGTACTTC. Translation: CASSSRGGTSGTLAKNIQYF.

V usage is TRBV19 and J usage is TRBJ2-5; 7 bases fit TRBD1. J gave up 0 bases and V 2 bases, and 6 bases lay outside the gene matches. Germline assignment: CDR1 LNHDA and CDR2 SQIVND (reference sequence). The CDR3 is 16 residues long. The CDR3 reads CASSIRPGTDQETQYF. Written as DNA, the CDR3 is TGTGCCAGTAGTATACGTCCGGGGACAGACCAAGAGACCCAGTACTTC.

The chain couples TRBV5-8 to TRBJ1-5, with D hard to call. Between the trimmed V and J ends, which lost 3 bases and 4 bases, there was a span of 11 bases. The CDR3 is made up of 14 amino acids. CDR1 is SGHTS and CDR2 is YDEGEE in the germline V gene. The CDR3: CASSSRTGNQPQHF. Written as DNA, the CDR3 is TGTGCCAGCAGCTCCCGGACGGGAAATCAGCCCCAGCATTTT.